A single sample gave rise to the 14 T cell receptor beta chains below, sequenced in a study of cytomegalovirus exposure and HLA in healthy donors. In the PCR, 60 Vbeta and 13 Jbeta primers were used. Clones were read by immunoSEQ multiplex PCR, and TCRdb kept only the in-frame ones, dropping some. The table for this sample gives roughly 30,000 clones. The sample taken for sequencing was PBMCs. Receptors were obtained from a woman aged 40 to 55 in good health and CMV-seropositive.

The chain has TRBV29-1 and TRBJ2-1, with 11 bases matching TRBD2. The length of the CDR3 is 15 residues. J gave up 4 bases and V 6 bases, and 8 bases lay outside the gene matches. The germline V gene has CDR1 SQVTM and CDR2 ANQGSEA. CDR3 residues: CSVGGTSGKYNEQFF. Written as DNA, the CDR3 is TGCAGCGTGGGGGGGACTAGCGGTAAATACAATGAGCAGTTCTTC.

The rearrangement uses TRBV13 and TRBJ1-2, with D unresolved. In germline, CDR1 is PRHDT, CDR2 FYEKMQ (reference sequence). The CDR3 sequence is 15 residues long. The V end lost 5 bases, the J end lost 8 bases, and 21 bases lay between the germline ends. DNA of the CDR3: TGTGCCAGCAGCCACGTGGCAGGCGTCGCGGGAGGCTACACCTTC. This gives the protein CASSHVAGVAGGYTF.

V usage is TRBV5-1 and J usage is TRBJ2-7; weak D call: TRBD2 (5 bases). Germline V lookup: CDR1 SGHRS, CDR2 YFSETQ. The CDR3 contains 12 residues. V gave up 2 bases and J gave up 5 bases, with 8 bases separating them. The CDR3 sequence: CASSFVGDEQYF. CDR3 in DNA: TGCGCCAGCAGCTTCGTCGGGGACGAGCAGTACTTC.

V is TRBV4-1 and J is TRBJ1-2; TRBD1 might be the D (5 bases). Deletions cut 4 bases from V and 2 bases from J, with 11 bases between. From germline, CDR1 is MGHRA and CDR2 YSYEKL. This CDR3 has 14 residues. The CDR3 loop is CASSRSTDNYGYTF. The DNA of the CDR3 is TGCGCCAGCAGCCGATCGACAGACAACTATGGCTACACCTTC.

V usage is TRBV5-5 and J usage is TRBJ2-7; 10 nucleotides match TRBD2. Germline lookup yields CDR1 SGHKS and CDR2 YYEKEE (reference sequence). The CDR3 totals 16 residues. The V and J ends lost 2 bases and 4 bases, in that order; junction bases with no gene match: 9. Here the CDR3 DNA reads TGTGCCAGCAGCTTAGATCCGGCTAGCGGGAGTTACGAGCAGTACTTC. Its translation is CASSLDPASGSYEQYF.

V and J are TRBV19 and TRBJ1-1; possibly TRBD1 for D (6 bases). Trimming took 2 bases from V and 2 from J, leaving 9 bases between them. Germline V CDR1 and CDR2: LNHDA, SQIVND (reference sequence). CDR3 size: 14 residues. The CDR3 region has the DNA TGTGCCAGTAGTATACAGGGGCTCAACACTGAAGCTTTCTTT. Protein: CASSIQGLNTEAFF.

With respect to this clone: The junction does not match germline at one end; this may be a read error. The chain combines TRBV29-1 with TRBJ2-5, with TRBD2 matching over 7 bases. This CDR3 is built from 11 residues. The V gene's germline CDR1 is SQVTM and CDR2 ANQGSEA. The CDR3 reads CSGTAGENQYF. The CDR3, as DNA: TGCAGCGGGACGGCGGGGGAGAACCAGTACTTC.

This clone ranks as medium-sized in terms of frequency. The rearrangement joins TRBV2 to TRBJ1-1; 8 bases match TRBD1. Germline CDR1 SNHLY, CDR2 FYNNEI. This CDR3 has 15 residues. V trimming: 7 bases; J trimming: 6 bases; junction bases outside the gene matches: 13. The CDR3 nucleotides read TGTGCCAGCACAGCAGGGGGCTTTGACCGAGCTGAAGCTTTCTTT. Protein product: CASTAGGFDRAEAFF.

This chain connects TRBV4-2 to TRBJ2-2; 8 nucleotides agree with TRBD2. Looked up from germline, CDR1 is LGHNA and CDR2 is YNFKEQ. This CDR3 region has 18 residues. J gave up 5 bases and V 0 bases, and 11 bases lay outside the gene matches. In DNA, the CDR3 is TGTGCCAGCAGCCAAGATAATTGGATAGCGGGACGGACCGGGGAGCTGTTTTTT. It codes for CASSQDNWIAGRTGELFF.

This chain connects TRBV30 to TRBJ1-1; the D is unclear. This CDR3 has 14 amino acids. Germline CDR1 GTSNPN, CDR2 SVGIG (reference sequence). The V and J ends lost 0 bases and 0 bases respectively, with 8 bases between them. CDR3 DNA: TGTGCCTGGAGTGTACTCTCCCTGAACACTGAAGCTTTCTTT. Protein product: CAWSVLSLNTEAFF.

The rearrangement joins TRBV6-5 to TRBJ2-1, with unresolved D. V lost 9 bases, J lost 4 bases, and 16 bases lay in between. Germline CDR1 is MNHEY and CDR2 is SVGAGI. This CDR3 has 14 amino acids. For the CDR3, the DNA is TGTGCCAGTCAAAGGATGGCGGATTACAATGAGCAGTTCTTC. Translating gives CASQRMADYNEQFF.

The chain has TRBV28 and TRBJ2-7; TRBD2 matches 9 bases. Trimming at V came to 5 bases and at J to 4 bases, leaving 6 bases not matched to a gene. This CDR3 has 14 amino acids. The germline V gene encodes CDR1 MDHEN and CDR2 SYDVKM. CDR3 nucleotides: TGTGCCAGCAGTCTAGCGGGAATTAGGTACGAGCAGTACTTC. It yields the protein CASSLAGIRYEQYF.

The rearrangement uses TRBV29-1 and TRBJ2-1; 7 nucleotides align to TRBD2. V was clipped by 7 bases and J by 8 bases; unmatched bases: 8. From germline, CDR1 is SQVTM and CDR2 ANQGSEA. The CDR3 consists of 12 residues. The CDR3 DNA follows: TGCAGCGGGGGGAGGGAGGGCGATGAGCAGTTCTTC. This codes for CSGGREGDEQFF.

The rearrangement links TRBV9 to TRBJ2-3; D uncertain. The V and J ends lost 3 bases and 4 bases respectively, with 3 bases between them. The CDR3 length is 11 residues. CDR1 is SGDLS and CDR2 is YYNGEE in the germline V gene. The CDR3 spells CASSASDTQYF. The CDR3 DNA is TGTGCCAGCAGCGCTTCAGATACGCAGTATTTT.